Below are 21 T cell receptor beta chains sequenced from a single sample in a study of blood T cell repertoires in COVID-19 (dated by TCRdb to 2019 to 2021). The library was produced with the immunoSEQ multiplex PCR assay. Drawn from immuneACCESS, this table holds only the in-frame rearrangements with V and J called that TCRdb kept. Clones are partly lost; checked studies trace under half to an unresolved V gene and leave the rest unexplained. The sample table contains a few hundred thousand clones; only one count was recorded for 84% of them. About 6.6% of the sample lies in the top ten. Sequencing was done on a sample of PBMCs or T cells enriched from blood (not recorded which). The source of these receptors is a middle-aged woman who had recovered from COVID-19.

The rearrangement joins TRBV27 to TRBJ2-5; tentative D call: TRBD1 (6 bases). The V end was cut by 2 bases, the J end by 5 bases, with 15 bases between. Germline CDR1 reads MNHEY; CDR2 reads SMNVEV (reference sequence). The CDR3 contains 15 residues. CDR3 nucleotides: TGTGCCAGCAGTTTAGGGGACAACGAAAGGGAGACCCAGTACTTC. This gives the protein CASSLGDNERETQYF.

In DNA form, the CDR3 reads TGTGCCAGCAGTAAGGGACTTGCCTACGAGCAGTACTTC. This sequence encodes CASSKGLAYEQYF. This rearrangement joins TRBV27 to TRBJ2-7, with D tentatively TRBD2 (6 bases). Germline V gives CDR1 MNHEY, CDR2 SMNVEV (reference sequence). The CDR3 is 13 residues long. V was trimmed by 5 bases and J by 2 bases, leaving 10 bases between them.

In its sample, this clone was seen once. V and J are TRBV5-1 and TRBJ2-5; 7 positions agree with TRBD1. Germline V lookup: CDR1 SGHRS, CDR2 YFSETQ. There are 14 residues in the CDR3. The V and J ends lost 7 bases and 1 base, in that order; junction bases with no gene match: 7. The CDR3 sequence: CASADRAGQETQYF. The CDR3 bases are TGCGCCAGCGCCGACAGGGCTGGCCAAGAGACCCAGTACTTC. The whole variable domain, remainder taken from reference TRBV5-1 and TRBJ2-5, is KAGVTQTPRYLIKTRGQQVTLSCSPISGHRSVSWYQQTPGQGLQFLFEYFSETQRNKGNFPGRFSGRQFSNSRSEMNVSTLELGDSALYLCASADRAGQETQYFGPGTRLLVL.

This chain joins TRBV28 and TRBJ2-5, with a tentative D call TRBD2 (7 bases). CDR1 is MDHEN and CDR2 is SYDVKM in the germline V gene. Trimming cost V 6 bases and J 1 base, with 15 bases left between them. CDR3 length equals 15 residues. Written as DNA, the CDR3 is TGTGCCAGCAGACGAGGGGGGGGTGGCCAAGAGACCCAGTACTTC. Protein product: CASRRGGGGQETQYF.

V usage is TRBV27 and J usage is TRBJ2-3; 9 bases line up with TRBD2. The CDR3 contains 16 residues. J was trimmed by 8 bases and V by 8 bases; bases with no gene match: 17. Germline V CDR1 and CDR2: MNHEY, SMNVEV (reference sequence). The DNA of the CDR3 is TGTGCCAGCGGCCCCGAAAGAATAGCGGGGGCAGGTACGCAGTATTTT. Translation gives CASGPERIAGAGTQYF.

Only a few counts were recorded for this clone. V usage is TRBV10-2 and J usage is TRBJ2-2; 14 nucleotides agree with TRBD2. The CDR3 is made up of 19 amino acids. Germline loops: CDR1 WSHSY, CDR2 SAAADI. Unmatched junction bases numbered 7, after V lost 3 bases and J lost 1 base. The DNA of the CDR3 is TGCGCCAGCAGTGACCCGGGACTAGCGGGAGATAAGAACACCGGGGAGCTGTTTTTT. Its translation: CASSDPGLAGDKNTGELFF.

The rearrangement uses TRBV7-2 and TRBJ1-1; TRBD1 matches at 8 bases. J lost 3 bases, V lost 1 base, and 1 base had no gene match. The CDR3 contains 14 residues. CDR1 SGHTA and CDR2 FQGNSA come from the germline V gene. CDR3: CASSLVQGDTEAFF. As DNA, the CDR3 is TGTGCCAGCAGCTTAGTACAGGGGGACACTGAAGCTTTCTTT.

The CDR3 DNA reads as TGTGCCAGCAGTCCCGTCGGGGGAAACACCATATATTTT. This codes for CASSPVGGNTIYF. This rearrangement joins TRBV6-5 to TRBJ1-3; D unclear. Between the trimmed V and J ends, which lost 5 bases and 4 bases, there was a span of 9 bases. There are 13 residues in the CDR3. Germline loops: CDR1 MNHEY, CDR2 SVGAGI.

The chain recombines TRBV11-2 with TRBJ2-2; weak D call: TRBD2 (5 bases). The CDR3 consists of 16 residues. The germline gives CDR1 SGHAT, CDR2 FQNNGV. Trimming removed 3 bases from V and 1 base from J, with 12 bases in between. CDR3 in amino acids: CASSFPGMRNTGELFF. The CDR3 DNA follows: TGTGCCAGCAGCTTCCCCGGGATGCGGAACACCGGGGAGCTGTTTTTT. The full variable domain, with the rest looked up from reference TRBV11-2 and TRBJ2-2, is EAGVAQSPRYKIIEKRQSVAFWCNPISGHATLYWYQQILGQGPKLLIQFQNNGVVDDSQLPKDRFSAERLKGVDSTLKIQPAKLEDSAVYLCASSFPGMRNTGELFFGEGSRLTVL.

The chain couples TRBV5-1 to TRBJ2-1; TRBD2 might be the D (5 bases). V lost 2 bases and J 7 bases, leaving 13 bases between the germline ends. Per germline, CDR1 SGHRS and CDR2 YFSETQ. This CDR3 has 14 residues. CDR3: CASSFEGVGNEQFF. For the CDR3, the DNA is TGCGCCAGCAGCTTCGAGGGAGTGGGGAATGAGCAGTTCTTC.

There are a few counts of this clone. The chain is built from TRBV6-5 and TRBJ1-3; D perhaps matches TRBD1 (6 bases). The CDR3 extends over 15 amino acids. V lost 6 bases and J lost 0, with 12 bases in between. Looked up from germline, CDR1 is MNHEY and CDR2 is SVGAGI. CDR3 DNA: TGTGCCAGCAGGGCTGGGGACATCTCTGGAAACACCATATATTTT. It encodes CASRAGDISGNTIYF.

V and J are TRBV30 and TRBJ1-5; D may be TRBD1 (5 bases). Germline V gene lookup returns CDR1 GTSNPN and CDR2 SVGIG (reference sequence). The V and J ends lost 0 bases and 11 bases respectively, with 11 bases between them. The length of the CDR3 is 12 residues. The CDR3 sequence is CAWSVGQGSQHF. The DNA of the CDR3 is TGTGCCTGGAGTGTAGGGCAGGGTTCCCAGCATTTT.

The chain couples TRBV28 to TRBJ2-7; TRBD2 matches at 12 bases. The germline CDR1 and CDR2 sequences are MDHEN and SYDVKM. The CDR3 runs 17 residues. Losses at the gene ends were 11 bases for V and 7 bases for J; bases not matched to a gene: 21. The CDR3 spells CAGSLAGGPGSGREQYF. The CDR3 coding sequence is TGTGCCGGATCTCTAGCGGGAGGGCCGGGGTCGGGGCGAGAGCAGTACTTC.

The V gene is TRBV15, the J gene TRBJ1-4, with TRBD1 matching over 7 bases. The CDR3 sequence is 15 residues long. Germline-derived CDR1 and CDR2 are LNHNV and YYDKDF (reference sequence). The V gene end was trimmed by 2 bases and the J gene end by 4 bases; junction bases not matched to a gene: 4. The CDR3 region has the DNA TGTGCCACCAGCAGAAACCGGGACAGTAATGAAAAACTGTTTTTT. Amino acids: CATSRNRDSNEKLFF.

The chain joins TRBV9 to TRBJ2-7; D is possibly TRBD1 (6 bases). V dropped 0 bases and J dropped 6 bases, with 10 bases sitting between them. Germline lookup yields CDR1 SGDLS and CDR2 YYNGEE. The CDR3 totals 13 residues. Here the CDR3 reads CASSVDPQGEQYF. The CDR3 coding sequence is TGTGCCAGCAGCGTAGACCCACAGGGCGAGCAGTACTTC.

The chain uses TRBV27 and TRBJ2-5; weak D call: TRBD1 (6 bases). The CDR3 covers 13 residues. Trimming cost V 6 bases and J 0 bases, with 8 bases left between them. Germline CDR1 MNHEY, CDR2 SMNVEV (reference sequence). The CDR3 DNA follows: TGTGCCAGCAGAGGGGGTTACCAAGAGACCCAGTACTTC. It encodes CASRGGYQETQYF.

This clone appeared a few times. This sample also contains other DNA sequences that code for the same CDR3. The chain recombines TRBV28 with TRBJ1-1, with no clear D. The CDR3 totals 12 residues. Between the trimmed V and J ends, which lost 3 bases and 3 bases, there was a span of 5 bases. Germline V lookup: CDR1 MDHEN, CDR2 SYDVKM. The CDR3: CASSLLYTEAFF. The CDR3 DNA follows: TGTGCCAGCAGTTTGCTATACACTGAAGCTTTCTTT.

This clone was seen more than once but under ten times. The CDR3 loop reads CASSLGLAGPTGELFF. The CDR3, as DNA: TGTGCCAGCAGCCTTGGACTAGCGGGACCCACCGGGGAGCTGTTTTTT. The chain employs TRBV3-1 (or the pseudogene TRBV3-2) and TRBJ2-2, with 12 bases aligning to TRBD2. V was pared by 4 bases and J by 4 bases, with 4 bases of the junction left unmatched. The CDR3 has 16 amino acids. Per germline, CDR1 LGHDT and CDR2 YNNKEL (reference sequence).

V usage is TRBV4-3 and J usage is TRBJ2-4, with a possible D match to TRBD2 (6 bases). CDR1 is LGHNA, CDR2 YSLEER, per germline. Trimming shortened V by 0 bases and J by 9 bases, and 24 bases separated the two germline ends. There are 18 residues in the CDR3. Here the CDR3 DNA reads TGCGCCAGCAGCCAAGAAAGAGTGCAGGGAGGACGCCGGGTCATTCAGTACTTC. Its protein product is CASSQERVQGGRRVIQYF.

CDR3 protein: CASTSSFMNTEAFF. As DNA, the CDR3 is TGCGCCAGCACGAGTAGCTTTATGAACACTGAAGCTTTCTTT. The J gene is TRBJ1-1, the V gene TRBV10-2; D gene unclear. V was trimmed by 7 bases and J by 0 bases, leaving 12 bases between them. The CDR3 contains 14 residues. Germline V gives CDR1 WSHSY, CDR2 SAAADI.

The V gene is TRBV4-1, the J gene TRBJ2-7; 8 positions agree with TRBD1. The V and J ends lost 0 bases and 1 base, in that order; junction bases with no gene match: 8. The CDR3 runs to 17 residues. CDR1 MGHRA and CDR2 YSYEKL come from the germline V gene. The CDR3 DNA follows: TGCGCCAGCAGCCAAGATCAATCCCGGACAGGGTCCTACGAGCAGTACTTC. It specifies CASSQDQSRTGSYEQYF.